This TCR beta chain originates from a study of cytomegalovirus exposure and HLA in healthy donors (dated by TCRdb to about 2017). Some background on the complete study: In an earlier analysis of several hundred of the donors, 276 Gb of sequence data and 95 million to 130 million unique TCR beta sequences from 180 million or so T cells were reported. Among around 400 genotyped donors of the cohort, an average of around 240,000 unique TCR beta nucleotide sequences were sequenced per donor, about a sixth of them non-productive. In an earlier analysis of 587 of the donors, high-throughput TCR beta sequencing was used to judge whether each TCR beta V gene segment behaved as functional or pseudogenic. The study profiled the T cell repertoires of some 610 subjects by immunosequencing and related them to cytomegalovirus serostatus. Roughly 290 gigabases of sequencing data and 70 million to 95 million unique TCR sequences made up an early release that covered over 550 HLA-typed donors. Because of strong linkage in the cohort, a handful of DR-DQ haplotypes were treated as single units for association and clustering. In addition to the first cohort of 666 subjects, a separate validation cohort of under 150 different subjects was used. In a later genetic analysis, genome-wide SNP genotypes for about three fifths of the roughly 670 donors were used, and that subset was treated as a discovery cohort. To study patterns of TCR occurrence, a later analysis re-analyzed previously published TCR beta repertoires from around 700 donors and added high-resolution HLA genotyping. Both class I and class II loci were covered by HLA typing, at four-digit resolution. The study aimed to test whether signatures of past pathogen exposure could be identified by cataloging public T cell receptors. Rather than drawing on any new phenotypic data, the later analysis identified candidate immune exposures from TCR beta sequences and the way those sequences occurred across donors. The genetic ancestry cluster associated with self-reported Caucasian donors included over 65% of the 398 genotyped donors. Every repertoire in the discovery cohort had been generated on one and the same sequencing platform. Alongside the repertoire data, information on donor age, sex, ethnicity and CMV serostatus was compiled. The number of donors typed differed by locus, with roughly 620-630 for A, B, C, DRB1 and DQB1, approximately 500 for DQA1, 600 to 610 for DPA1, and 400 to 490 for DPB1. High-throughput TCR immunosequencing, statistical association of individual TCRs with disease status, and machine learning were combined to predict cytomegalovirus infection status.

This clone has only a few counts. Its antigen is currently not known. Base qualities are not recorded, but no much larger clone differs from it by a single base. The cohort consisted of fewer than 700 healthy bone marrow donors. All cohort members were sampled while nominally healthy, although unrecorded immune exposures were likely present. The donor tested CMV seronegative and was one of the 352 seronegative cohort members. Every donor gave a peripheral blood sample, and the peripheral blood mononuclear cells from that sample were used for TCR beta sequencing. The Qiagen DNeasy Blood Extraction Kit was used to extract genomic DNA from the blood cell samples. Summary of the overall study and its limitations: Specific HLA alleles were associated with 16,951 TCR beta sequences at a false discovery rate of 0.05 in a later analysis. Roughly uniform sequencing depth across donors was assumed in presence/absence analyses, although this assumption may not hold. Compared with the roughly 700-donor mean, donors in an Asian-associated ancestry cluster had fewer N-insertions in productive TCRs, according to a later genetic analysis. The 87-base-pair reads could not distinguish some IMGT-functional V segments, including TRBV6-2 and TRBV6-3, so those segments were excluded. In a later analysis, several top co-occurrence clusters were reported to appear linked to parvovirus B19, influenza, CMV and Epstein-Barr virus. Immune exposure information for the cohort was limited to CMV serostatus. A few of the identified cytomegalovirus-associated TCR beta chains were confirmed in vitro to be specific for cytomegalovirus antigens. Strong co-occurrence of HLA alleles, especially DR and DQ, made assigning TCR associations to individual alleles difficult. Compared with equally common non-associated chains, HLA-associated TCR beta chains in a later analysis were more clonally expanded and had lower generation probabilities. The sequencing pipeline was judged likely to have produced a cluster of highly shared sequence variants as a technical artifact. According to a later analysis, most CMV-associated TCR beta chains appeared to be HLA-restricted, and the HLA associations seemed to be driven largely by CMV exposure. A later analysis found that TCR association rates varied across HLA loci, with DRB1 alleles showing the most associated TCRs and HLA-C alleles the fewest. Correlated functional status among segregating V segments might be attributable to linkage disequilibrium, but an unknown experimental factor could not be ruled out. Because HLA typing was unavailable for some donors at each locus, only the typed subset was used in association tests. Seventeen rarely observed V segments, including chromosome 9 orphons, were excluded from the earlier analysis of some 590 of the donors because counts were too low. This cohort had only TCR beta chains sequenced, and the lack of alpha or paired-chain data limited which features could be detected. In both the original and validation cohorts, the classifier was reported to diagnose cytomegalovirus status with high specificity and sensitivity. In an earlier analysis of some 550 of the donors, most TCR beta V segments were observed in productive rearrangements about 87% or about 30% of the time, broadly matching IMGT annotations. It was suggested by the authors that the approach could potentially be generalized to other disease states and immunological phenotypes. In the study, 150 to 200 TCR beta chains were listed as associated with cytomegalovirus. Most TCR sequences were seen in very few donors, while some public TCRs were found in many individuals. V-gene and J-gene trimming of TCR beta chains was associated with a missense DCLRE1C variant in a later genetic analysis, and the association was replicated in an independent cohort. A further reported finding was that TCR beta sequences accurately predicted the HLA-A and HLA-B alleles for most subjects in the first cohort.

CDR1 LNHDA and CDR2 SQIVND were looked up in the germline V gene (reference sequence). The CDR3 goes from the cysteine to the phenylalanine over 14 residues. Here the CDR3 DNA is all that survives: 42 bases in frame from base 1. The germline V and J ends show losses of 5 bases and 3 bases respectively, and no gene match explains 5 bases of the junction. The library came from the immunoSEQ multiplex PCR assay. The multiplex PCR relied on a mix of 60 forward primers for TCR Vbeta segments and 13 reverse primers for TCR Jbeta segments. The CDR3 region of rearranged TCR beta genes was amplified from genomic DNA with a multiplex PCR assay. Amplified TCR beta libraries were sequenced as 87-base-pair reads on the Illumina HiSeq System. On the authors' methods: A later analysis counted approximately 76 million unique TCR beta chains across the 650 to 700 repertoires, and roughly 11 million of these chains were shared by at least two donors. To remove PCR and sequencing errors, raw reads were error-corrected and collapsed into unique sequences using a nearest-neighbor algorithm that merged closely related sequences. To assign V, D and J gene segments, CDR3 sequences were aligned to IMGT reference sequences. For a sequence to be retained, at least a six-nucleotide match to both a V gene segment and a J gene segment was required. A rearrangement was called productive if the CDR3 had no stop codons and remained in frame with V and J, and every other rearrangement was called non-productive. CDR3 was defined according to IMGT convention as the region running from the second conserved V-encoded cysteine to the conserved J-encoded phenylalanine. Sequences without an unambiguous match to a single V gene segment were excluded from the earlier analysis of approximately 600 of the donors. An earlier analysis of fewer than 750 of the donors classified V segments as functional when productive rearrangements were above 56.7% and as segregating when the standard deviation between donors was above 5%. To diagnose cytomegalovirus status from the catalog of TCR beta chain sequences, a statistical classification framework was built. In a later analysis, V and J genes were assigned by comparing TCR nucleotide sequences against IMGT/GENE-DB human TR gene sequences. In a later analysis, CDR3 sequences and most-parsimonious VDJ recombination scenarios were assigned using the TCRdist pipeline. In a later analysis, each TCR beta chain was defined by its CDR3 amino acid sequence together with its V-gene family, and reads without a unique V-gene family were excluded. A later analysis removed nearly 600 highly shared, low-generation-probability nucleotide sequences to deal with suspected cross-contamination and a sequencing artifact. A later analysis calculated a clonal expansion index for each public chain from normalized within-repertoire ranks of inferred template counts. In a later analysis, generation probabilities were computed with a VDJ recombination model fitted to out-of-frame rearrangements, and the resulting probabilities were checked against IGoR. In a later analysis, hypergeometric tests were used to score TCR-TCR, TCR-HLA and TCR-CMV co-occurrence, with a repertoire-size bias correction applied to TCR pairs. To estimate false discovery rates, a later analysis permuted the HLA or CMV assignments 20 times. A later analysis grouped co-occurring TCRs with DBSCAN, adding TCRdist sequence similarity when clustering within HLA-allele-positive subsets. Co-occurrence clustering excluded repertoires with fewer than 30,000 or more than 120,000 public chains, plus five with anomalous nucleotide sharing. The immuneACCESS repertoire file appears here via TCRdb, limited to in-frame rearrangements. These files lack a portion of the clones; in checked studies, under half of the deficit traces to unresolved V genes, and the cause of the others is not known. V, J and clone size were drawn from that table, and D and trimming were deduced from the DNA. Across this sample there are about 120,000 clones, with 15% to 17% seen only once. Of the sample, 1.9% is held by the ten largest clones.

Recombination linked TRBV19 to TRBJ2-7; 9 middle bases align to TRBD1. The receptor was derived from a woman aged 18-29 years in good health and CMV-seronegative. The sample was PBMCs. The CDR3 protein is CASSPPTGGYEQYF. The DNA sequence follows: TGTGCCAGTAGTCCACCGACAGGGGGCTACGAGCAGTACTTC. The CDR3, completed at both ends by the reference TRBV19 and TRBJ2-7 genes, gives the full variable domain DGGITQSPKYLFRKEGQNVTLSCEQNLNHDAMYWYRQDPGQGLRLIYYSQIVNDFQKGDIAEGYSVSREKKESFPLTVTSAQKNPTAFYLCASSPPTGGYEQYFGPGTRLTVT.